This T cell receptor (beta chain) stems from a study of T cell clonotyping in hematopoietic cell transplantation. Described time point: recipient sample about 28 days before transplant, after cytoreduction. The V end lost 0 bases, the J end lost 7 bases, and 12 bases lay between the germline ends. This CDR3 is 13 amino acids long. Germline CDR1 reads GTSNPN; CDR2 reads SVGIG (reference sequence). Only in-frame clones appear in the TCRdb table, and some are missing; sequencing was by immunoSEQ multiplex PCR. The profile shows tens of thousands of clones, roughly 94% of them singletons. The material was peripheral blood mononuclear cells, obtained before stem cell transplant. This rearrangement joins TRBV30 to TRBJ1-2; D possibly corresponds to TRBD1 (5 bases). The origin of this receptor is a man aged 35 to 55 with chronic myeloid leukemia. Some clones in this sample may be carry-over from other donors' samples. The CDR3 coding sequence is TGTGCCTGGAGTGTACTCAGGGAACTTGGCTACACCTTC. It encodes CAWSVLRELGYTF.